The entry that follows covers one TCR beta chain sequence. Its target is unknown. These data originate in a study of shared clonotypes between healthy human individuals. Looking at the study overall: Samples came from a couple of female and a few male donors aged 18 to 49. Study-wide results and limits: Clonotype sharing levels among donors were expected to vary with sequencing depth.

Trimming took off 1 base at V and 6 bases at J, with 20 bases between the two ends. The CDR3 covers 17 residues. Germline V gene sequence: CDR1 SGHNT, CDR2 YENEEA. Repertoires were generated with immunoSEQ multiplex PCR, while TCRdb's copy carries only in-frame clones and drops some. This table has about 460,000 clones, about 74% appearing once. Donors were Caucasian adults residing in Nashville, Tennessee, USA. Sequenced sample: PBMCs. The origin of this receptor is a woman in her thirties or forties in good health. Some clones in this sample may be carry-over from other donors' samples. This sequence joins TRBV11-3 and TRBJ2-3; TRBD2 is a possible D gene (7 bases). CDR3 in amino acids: CASSLGAGGRQEDTQYF. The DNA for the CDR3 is TGTGCCAGCAGCTTAGGGGCCGGCGGGAGACAGGAGGATACGCAGTATTTT.